A selection of T cell receptor beta chains follows, all from one sample in a study of regulatory T cells in long-lasting Graves disease. From the multiplex PCR reads, TCRdb called clonotypes with MiXCR, one entry per CDR3 protein. Of 350,000 to 500,000 distinct CDR3 sequences in the sample, approximately 22% were seen once. The source material was peripheral blood mononuclear cells (PBMCs), sampled when the disease was refractory, from a patient treated with antithyroid drugs. These receptors were obtained from a female donor with Graves disease. CDR3s include the opening cysteine and the closing phenylalanine or tryptophan. Each record gives: D gene, V gene, clone size, J gene, CDR3 DNA, CDR3 protein. D genes are given only for firm matches. Size is stated for part of the rows, as once, few or many counts, or as a class when the clone is expanded.

TRBD1	TRBV7-9	many	TRBJ1-4	TGTGCCAGCAGCTCCGGACAGGGCGGTGAAAAACTGTTTTTT	CASSSGQGGEKLFF
TRBD2	TRBV12-3/TRBV12-4	NA	TRBJ2-2	TGTGCCAGCAGTAGCGGCGGGGGCGGGGAGCTGTTTTTT	CASSSGGGGELFF
TRBD2	TRBV12-3/TRBV12-4	NA	TRBJ2-3	TGTGCCAGCAGTCCCCCCCGCGGGGGTCATAGAGGGACAGATACGCAGTATTTT	CASSPPRGGHRGTDTQYF
NA	TRBV10-3	many	TRBJ2-2	TGTGCCATCAGTGATCGTCCCGGGGAGCTGTTTTTT	CAISDRPGELFF
TRBD1	TRBV29-1	few	TRBJ1-4	TGCAGCGTCTCAGGGGGCAACTGTTTTTTT	CSVSGGNCFF
TRBD2	TRBV19	NA	TRBJ2-3	TGTGCCAGTAGTACCTGGATTAGCGGGAGCTCAGATACGCAGTATTTT	CASSTWISGSSDTQYF
NA	TRBV28	many	TRBJ1-2	TGTGCCAGCAGCTTACACCCCCGCAGCTATGGCTACACCTTC	CASSLHPRSYGYTF
NA	TRBV7-3	few	TRBJ2-2	TGTGCCAGCGGAGAGGACGCCGGGGAGCTGTTTTTT	CASGEDAGELFF
NA	TRBV27	NA	TRBJ2-1	TGTGCCAGCAGTTTGTTACCCGACCTCTACAATGAGCAGTTCTTC	CASSLLPDLYNEQFF
NA	TRBV3-1	many	TRBJ1-1	TGTGCCAGCAGCCAAGATCGCCTGATTAACACTGAAGCTTTCTTT	CASSQDRLINTEAFF
NA	TRBV2	NA	TRBJ2-3	TGTGCCAGCGGTTCTTTGGCAGATACGCAGTATTTT	CASGSLADTQYF
TRBD1	TRBV7-9	few	TRBJ2-5	TGTGCCAGCAGCTACAGGGGGCACAGCCAAGAGACCCAGTACTTC	CASSYRGHSQETQYF
TRBD1	TRBV18	NA	TRBJ1-2	TGTGCCAGCTCCAGCGGGACAGACTCTAACTATGGCTACACCTTC	CASSSGTDSNYGYTF
NA	TRBV28	many	TRBJ1-5	TGTGCCAGCAGTTTTGTCCGGGACAACAGTCAGCCCCAGCATTTT	CASSFVRDNSQPQHF
NA	TRBV28	few	TRBJ2-2	TGTGCCAGCAGTTCGAGGGATATTGCTGGGGAGCTGTTTTTT	CASSSRDIAGELFF
NA	TRBV28	few	TRBJ2-6	TGTGCCAGCAGCCTGCACCTTAGTGGGGCCAACGTCCTGACTTTC	CASSLHLSGANVLTF
TRBD1	TRBV14	once	TRBJ2-6	TGTGCCAGCAGGAGGACAGGCAGCTCTGGGGCCAACGTCCTGACTTTC	CASRRTGSSGANVLTF
NA	TRBV28	many	TRBJ1-4	TGTGCCAGCAGTAATGTTCGGGCGAATAATGAAAAACTGTTTTTT	CASSNVRANNEKLFF
TRBD1	TRBV5-1	many	TRBJ1-6	TGTGCCAGCAGCTTGGGGGACAGGGGTAATTCACCCCTCCACTTT	CASSLGDRGNSPLHF
NA	TRBV2	many	TRBJ2-7	TGTGCCAGCACCGGCCCGGACAGGGAGCGGGGCTACGAGCAGTACTTC	CASTGPDRERGYEQYF
NA	TRBV19	once	TRBJ2-2	TGTGCCAGTAGCGATCTGGAAGGGGTCCAAGCCGGGGAGCTGTTTTTT	CASSDLEGVQAGELFF
TRBD2	TRBV14	NA	TRBJ2-5	TGTGCCAGCAGCCAAGTCCCTAGCGGGAGTGGGACCCAGTACTTC	CASSQVPSGSGTQYF
NA	TRBV9	NA	TRBJ2-5	TGTGCCAGCACCGTACGGACGGGGGCTGGGGAGACCCAGTACTTC	CASTVRTGAGETQYF
NA	TRBV5-8	NA	TRBJ1-2	TGTGCCAGCAGCCACCCTCGGGGTGGCTACACCTTC	CASSHPRGGYTF
TRBD2	TRBV9	few	TRBJ2-5	TGTGCCAGCGGAGCGGGGAAAGAGACCCAGTACTTC	CASGAGKETQYF
NA	TRBV12-3/TRBV12-4	once	TRBJ2-3	TGTGCCAGCAGTTTGGGGAGCTTCACAGATACGCAGTATTTT	CASSLGSFTDTQYF
NA	TRBV15	few	TRBJ1-6	TGTGCCACCGGCGGAGGGGCGGATGGGAATTCACCCCTCCACTTT	CATGGGADGNSPLHF
NA	TRBV11-1	many	TRBJ2-5	TGTGCCAGCAGCTTAGCGACGGGGCTGCCCCAAGAGACCCAGTACTTC	CASSLATGLPQETQYF
TRBD2	TRBV14	NA	TRBJ2-3	TGTGCCAGCAGCCGGACTAGCGGGAGAACAGATACGCAGTATTTT	CASSRTSGRTDTQYF